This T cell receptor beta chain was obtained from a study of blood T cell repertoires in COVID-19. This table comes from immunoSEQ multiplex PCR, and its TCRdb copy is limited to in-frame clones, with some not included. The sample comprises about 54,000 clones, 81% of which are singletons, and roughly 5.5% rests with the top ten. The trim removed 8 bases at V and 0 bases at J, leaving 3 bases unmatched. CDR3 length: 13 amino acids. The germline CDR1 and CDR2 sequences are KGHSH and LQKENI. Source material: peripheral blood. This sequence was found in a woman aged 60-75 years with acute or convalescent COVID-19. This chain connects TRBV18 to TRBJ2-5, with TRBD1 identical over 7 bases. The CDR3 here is CASQTGYQETQYF. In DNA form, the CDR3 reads TGTGCCAGCCAGACAGGGTACCAAGAGACCCAGTACTTC.